This T cell receptor (beta chain) appears in the sequencing data of a study of CD8 T cells in Susac syndrome (dated by TCRdb to between 2017 and 2020). Background on the whole study: Of the Susac syndrome patients who were sequenced, roughly 6 had clinically active disease and roughly eight were in clinical remission. At the time of blood withdrawal, Susac syndrome patients were either therapy-naive, taking corticosteroids (with some also receiving IVIg), or on IVIg alone. The study used repertoire sequencing to test whether antigen drove CD8+ T cell activation and differentiation in Susac syndrome. The study compared CD8+ T cell repertoire clonality among roughly eleven healthy donors, some 14 Susac syndrome patients and some 16 multiple sclerosis patients. The paper's findings and limits, for the study overall: Clonal expansion was observed in Susac syndrome CD8+ repertoires, with the highest expansion in CD8+ TEMRA cells and greater expansion in clinically active than in remitting patients. The number of individuals in the TCR sequencing and HLA analysis was recognized as being relatively small. Approximately 17 Susac-specific public clones were identified in the total CD8+ repertoire, and roughly five Susac-specific public clones were identified in the CD8+ TEMRA repertoire.

High-throughput TCR beta sequencing profiled peripheral blood CD8+ and CD4+ T cells from healthy donors, Susac syndrome patients and multiple sclerosis patients. The Susac syndrome patients fulfilled recently defined diagnostic criteria for definite or probable disease. CD8+ TEMRA cells were enriched by FACS, while bulk CD8+ and CD4+ T cells were purified by magnetic negative isolation. Blood was drawn into EDTA tubes, processed within 24 hours, and PBMCs were isolated by density gradient centrifugation. PBMCs intended for TCR sequencing were frozen in liquid nitrogen and were later thawed in a 37 degrees C water bath. A purity of at least 90% was achieved for sorted or isolated CD4+, CD8+ and CD8+ TEMRA cells. At the junction V is shortened by 1 base and J by 11 bases, with 7 bases in between. The CDR3 measures 11 amino acids from cysteine to phenylalanine. Left in the record is the CDR3 DNA by itself, 33 bases read in frame from the first base. CDR1 is given as SGDLS and CDR2 as YYNGEE, both from the germline V gene.

RNA was extracted using the RNeasy kit, and about 0.45 to 1 microgram was reverse transcribed with random hexamers. The immunoSEQ multiplex PCR assay, which covers 54 Vbeta and 13 Jbeta segments, was used to amplify TCR beta CDR3 regions. PCR amplification bias was corrected by using a synthetic template baseline for primer optimization and computational correction. From the authors' description of their analysis: Only productive sequences were kept, with reads annotated to V, D and J genes according to IMGT and analyzed in immunoSEQ Analyzer. Clonality was computed as one minus Shannon entropy normalized by log2 of the number of productive unique sequences. Public and private clones were assessed among the 100 most prevalent clones of each patient and control. Clones were defined as Susac-specific when absent from the healthy and MS cohorts, from roughly 1,000 published viral clones and from other ImmuneACCESS disease sequences. Through fastp at Q25 and MiXCR, TCRdb rebuilt clones from the public reads, retaining in-frame beta chains. A single entry per CDR3 protein holds the most common genes and DNA from its merged rows. TCRdb, not the original authors, processed these V and J calls. This sample is represented by nearly 110,000 distinct CDR3 sequences; approximately 94% of them were singletons. The ten largest clones add up to roughly 0.43% of the sample.

As regards this clonotype: Its cognate antigen has yet to be identified. Base qualities are not recorded, but no much larger clone differs from it by a single base.

Here the chain combines TRBV9 and TRBJ2-1, with no D gene named confidently. The clonotype was recovered from a human donor with Susac syndrome. Sequencing was done on a sample of CD8+ T cells from PBMCs. The CDR3 reads CASSVSRQQFF. The nucleotides read TGTGCCAGCAGCGTATCGAGGCAGCAGTTCTTC. Beyond the CDR3, the reference TRBV9 and TRBJ2-1 genes provide the residues; the full variable domain reads: DSGVTQTPKHLITATGQRVTLRCSPRSGDLSVYWYQQSLDQGLQFLIQYYNGEERAKGNILERFSAQQFPDLHSELNLSSLELGDSALYFCASSVSRQQFFGPGTRLTVL.